This is a list of T cell receptor beta chains from one sample in a study of blood T cell repertoires in COVID-19. Some clones are missing from TCRdb's copy, which holds only in-frame ones; the method was immunoSEQ multiplex PCR. The sample gives more than 60,000 clones, roughly 90% of which show up once; less than 9% is in the top ten. The sequenced material came from peripheral blood. The receptor set was obtained from a human donor in a cohort sampled during active COVID-19. CDR3s include the opening cysteine and the closing phenylalanine or tryptophan. Fields, in order: D gene, clone size, J gene, V gene, CDR3 DNA, CDR3 protein. A D gene is named only where the DNA matches it firmly. The size entry is marked missing in some rows and otherwise reads once, few, many or a size class.

>-|-|TRBJ1-1|TRBV19
TGTGCCAGTAGTATTTCAGGGGTGAACACTGAAGCTTTCTTT
CASSISGVNTEAFF
>TRBD2|-|TRBJ2-1|TRBV5-1
TGCGCCAGCAGCTGGGAGGGGCCCTACAATGAGCAGTTCTTC
CASSWEGPYNEQFF
>TRBD2|-|TRBJ2-7|TRBV27
TGTGCCAGCACCCCGGGACTAGCGGGGGGCGAGCAGTACTTC
CASTPGLAGGEQYF
>TRBD1|-|TRBJ1-4|TRBV28
TGTGCCAGCAGTTTGCGACAGGGGGATGAAAAACTGTTTTTT
CASSLRQGDEKLFF
>TRBD1|-|TRBJ1-1|TRBV5-1
TGCGCCAGCAGCTTGGGGACAGGGGTATTCGACACTGAAGCTTTCTTT
CASSLGTGVFDTEAFF
>-|-|TRBJ1-5|TRBV30
TGTGCCTGGAGCCGGGGAGGGGATCAGCCCCAGCATTTT
CAWSRGGDQPQHF
>TRBD1|once|TRBJ1-2|TRBV5-4
TGTGCCAGCAGCCCAGGGGGACAGACGCACTTTAACTATGGCTACACCTTC
CASSPGGQTHFNYGYTF
>-|-|TRBJ1-1|TRBV5-4
TGTGCCAGCAGCGCGAAGTCAGGGGTGAACACTGAAGCTTTCTTT
CASSAKSGVNTEAFF
>TRBD1|-|TRBJ1-1|TRBV10-1
TGCGCCAGCAGTGAGTCGAAGAACAGGGGGGGATTTTGGACTGAAGCTTTCTTT
CASSESKNRGGFWTEAFF
>-|-|TRBJ2-3|TRBV5-1
TGCGCCAGCAGCGGCACAGATCCCTCGAATACGCAGTATTTT
CASSGTDPSNTQYF
>TRBD2|once|TRBJ2-4|TRBV15
TGTGCCACCAGCAGATGGGGGGGGACAAACATTCAGTACTTC
CATSRWGGTNIQYF
>-|-|TRBJ2-2|TRBV7-9
TGTGCCAGCAGCGGGGTCGGAGGGTTTGAGAGCGGGGAGCTGTTTTTT
CASSGVGGFESGELFF
>TRBD2|-|TRBJ2-3|TRBV3-1/TRBV3-2
TGTGCCAGCAGCCAAGTCGTAGCGGGGGGGCTCCGCACAGATACGCAGTATTTT
CASSQVVAGGLRTDTQYF
>-|-|TRBJ2-3|TRBV27
TGTGCCAGCAGTTTATCGTTAGGGGGGGCCGCAGATACGCAGTATTTT
CASSLSLGGAADTQYF
>-|-|TRBJ1-5|TRBV11-2
TGTGCCAGCAGCTTGGGGGGGGGCAATCAGCCCCAGCATTTT
CASSLGGGNQPQHF
>TRBD1|-|TRBJ2-7|TRBV7-2
TGTGCCAGCAGCTTCCGGGACAGGTACGAGCAGTACTTC
CASSFRDRYEQYF
>TRBD1|-|TRBJ2-7|TRBV28
TGTGCCAGCAGTTCTCCAGGGGGCGCGTACTTC
CASSSPGGAYF
>-|-|TRBJ1-5|TRBV19
TGTGCCAGTAGTATCCGACAGACCAGCAATCAGCCCCAGCATTTT
CASSIRQTSNQPQHF
>-|-|TRBJ2-3|TRBV9
TGTGCCAGCAGCGTAGGGAACAGCGCAGGGACAGATACGCAGTATTTT
CASSVGNSAGTDTQYF
>-|-|TRBJ2-1|TRBV11-2
TGTGCCAGCAGCTTAGATGAGGAGTATGAGCAGTTCTTC
CASSLDEEYEQFF
>TRBD1|-|TRBJ1-2|TRBV5-6
TGTGCCAGCAGCCTAGACAGGGACGACACCTTC
CASSLDRDDTF
>TRBD1|-|TRBJ2-5|TRBV4-1
TGCGCCAGCAGCCAAGCTGAGGGGGCCCAGGAGACCCAGTACTTC
CASSQAEGAQETQYF
>-|once|TRBJ2-3|TRBV6-2/TRBV6-3
TGTGCCAGCAGTCCCGGGACTCCAGCTATTACGCAGTATTTT
CASSPGTPAITQYF
>-|-|TRBJ1-2|TRBV3-1/TRBV3-2
TGTGCCAGCAGCGGCGACTGGTACTATAGCGGCTACACCTTC
CASSGDWYYSGYTF
>-|-|TRBJ2-7|TRBV5-1
TGCGCCAGCAGCTTGGGTGTGGGCGACGAGCAGTACTTC
CASSLGVGDEQYF
>TRBD1|-|TRBJ2-3|TRBV15
TGTGCCACCAGCAGGGCTAGACAGGGTAGCACAGATACGCAGTATTTT
CATSRARQGSTDTQYF
>-|-|TRBJ2-4|TRBV12-3/TRBV12-4
TGTGCCAGCAGTTTCGGTCTGGGAGAGTACTTC
CASSFGLGEYF
>-|-|TRBJ1-1|TRBV25-1
TGTGCCAGCAGTGCGCGGGGCACTGAAGCTTTCTTT
CASSARGTEAFF
>-|-|TRBJ2-3|TRBV5-1
TGCGCCAGCAGCTTTTCAGCGACAGATACGCAGTATTTT
CASSFSATDTQYF
>TRBD2|-|TRBJ2-7|TRBV7-2
TGTGCCAGCAGCCCTCAACCACTAGCGGGGGGGTCCTATGACGAGCAGTACTTC
CASSPQPLAGGSYDEQYF
>-|-|TRBJ1-5|TRBV20-1
TGCAGTGCTAGAGCCGATCAGCCCCAGCATTTT
CSARADQPQHF
>-|-|TRBJ2-5|TRBV24-1
TGTGCCACCAGTGGGGCCCGGGGAGAGACCCAGTACTTC
CATSGARGETQYF
>-|-|TRBJ1-2|TRBV19
TGTGCCAGTAGTATCGAGCTCACAGGGAGAAGAGGCTATGGCTACACCTTC
CASSIELTGRRGYGYTF
>TRBD1|-|TRBJ2-7|TRBV10-3
TGTGCCATCAAGGAACGTACAGGGGCCTACTACGAGCAGTACTTC
CAIKERTGAYYEQYF
>-|-|TRBJ1-2|TRBV14
TGTGCCAGCAGCCAGGCATTAGTCGGGGGCTACACCTTC
CASSQALVGGYTF
>TRBD2|-|TRBJ2-7|TRBV3-1/TRBV3-2
TGTGCCAGCAGCCGGGGGGAGGGCCCCTACGAGCAGTACTTC
CASSRGEGPYEQYF
>-|-|TRBJ1-1|TRBV4-1
TGCGCCAGCAGCCAAGGGCCCCCAGGGGTGGCGGACACTGAAGCTTTCTTT
CASSQGPPGVADTEAFF
>-|-|TRBJ2-7|TRBV19
TGTGCCAGTAGTATTCAGGGGATCCACGAGCAGTACTTC
CASSIQGIHEQYF
>-|-|TRBJ1-3|TRBV5-1
TGCGCCAGCAGCTTGGAAGGGAGCTCTGGAAACACCATATATTTT
CASSLEGSSGNTIYF
>TRBD2|-|TRBJ2-3|TRBV5-8
TGTGCCAGCAGCCCCGGGACTAGCGGGGGGGCCGGTGTTGGCACAGATACGCAGTATTTT
CASSPGTSGGAGVGTDTQYF